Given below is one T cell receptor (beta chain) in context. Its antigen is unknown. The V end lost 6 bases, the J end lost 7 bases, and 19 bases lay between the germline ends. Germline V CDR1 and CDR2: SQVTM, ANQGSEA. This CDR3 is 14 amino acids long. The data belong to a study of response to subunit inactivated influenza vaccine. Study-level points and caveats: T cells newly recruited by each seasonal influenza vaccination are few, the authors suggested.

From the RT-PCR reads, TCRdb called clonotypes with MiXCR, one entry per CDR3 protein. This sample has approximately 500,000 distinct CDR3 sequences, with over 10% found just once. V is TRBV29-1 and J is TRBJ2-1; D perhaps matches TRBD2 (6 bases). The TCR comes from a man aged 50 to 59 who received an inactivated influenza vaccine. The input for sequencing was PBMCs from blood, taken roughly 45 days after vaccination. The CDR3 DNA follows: TGCAGCGTGGGGTTGCGGGGAGAGTATAATGAGCAGTTCTTC. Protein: CSVGLRGEYNEQFF.